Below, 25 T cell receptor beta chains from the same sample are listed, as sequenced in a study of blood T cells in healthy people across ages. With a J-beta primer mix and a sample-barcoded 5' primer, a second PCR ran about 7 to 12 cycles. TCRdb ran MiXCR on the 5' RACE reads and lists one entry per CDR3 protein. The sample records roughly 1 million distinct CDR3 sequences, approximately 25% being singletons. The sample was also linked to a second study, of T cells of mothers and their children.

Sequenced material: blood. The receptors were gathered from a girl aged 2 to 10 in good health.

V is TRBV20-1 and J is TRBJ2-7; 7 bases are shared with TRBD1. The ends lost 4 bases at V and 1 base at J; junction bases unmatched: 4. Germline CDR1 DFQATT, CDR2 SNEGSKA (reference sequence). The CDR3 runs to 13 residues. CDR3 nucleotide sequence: TGCAGTGCTATATCGGACAGGTCCTACGAGCAGTACTTC. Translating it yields CSAISDRSYEQYF.

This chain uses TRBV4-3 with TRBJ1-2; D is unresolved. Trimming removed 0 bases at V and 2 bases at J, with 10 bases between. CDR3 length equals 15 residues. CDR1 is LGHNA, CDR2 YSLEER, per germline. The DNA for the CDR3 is TGCGCCAGCAGCCAAGACGGCACAGAGAACTATGGCTACACCTTC. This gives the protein CASSQDGTENYGYTF.

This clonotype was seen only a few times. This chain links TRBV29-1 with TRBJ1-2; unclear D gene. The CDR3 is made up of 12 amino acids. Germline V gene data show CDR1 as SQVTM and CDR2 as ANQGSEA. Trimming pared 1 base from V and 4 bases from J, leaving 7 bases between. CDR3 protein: CSVEGAVYGYTF. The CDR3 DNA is TGCAGCGTTGAAGGGGCAGTCTATGGCTACACCTTC.

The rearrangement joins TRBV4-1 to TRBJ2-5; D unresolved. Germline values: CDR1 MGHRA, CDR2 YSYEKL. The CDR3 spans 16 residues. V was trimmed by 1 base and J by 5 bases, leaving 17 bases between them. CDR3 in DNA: TGCGCCAGCAGCCAAGCCTGGAAGGGTACCCAGGAGACCCAGTACTTC. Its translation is CASSQAWKGTQETQYF.

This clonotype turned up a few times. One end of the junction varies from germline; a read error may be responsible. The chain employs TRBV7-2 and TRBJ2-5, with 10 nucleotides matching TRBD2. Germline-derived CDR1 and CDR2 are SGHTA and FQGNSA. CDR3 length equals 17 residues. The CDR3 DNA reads TGTGCCAGCAGCATAGCCCTCAGCGGGGGGGATCAAGAGACCCAGTACTTC. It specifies CASSIALSGGDQETQYF. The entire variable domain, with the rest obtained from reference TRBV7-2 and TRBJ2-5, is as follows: GAGVSQSPSNKVTEKGKDVELRCDPISGHTALYWYRQSLGQGLEFLIYFQGNSAPDKSGLPSDRFSAERTGGSVSTLTIQRTQQEDSAVYLCASSIALSGGDQETQYFGPGTRLLVL.

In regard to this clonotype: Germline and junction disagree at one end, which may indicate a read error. The CDR3 DNA sequence: TGTACCAGCAGCGTAGACAGGGGGCTCACTGAAGCTTTCTTT. This translates into CTSSVDRGLTEAFF. The V and J genes are TRBV9 and TRBJ1-1, with TRBD1 matching 10 bases. The CDR3 has 14 residues. CDR1 and CDR2 from the germline V gene are SGDLS and YYNGEE.

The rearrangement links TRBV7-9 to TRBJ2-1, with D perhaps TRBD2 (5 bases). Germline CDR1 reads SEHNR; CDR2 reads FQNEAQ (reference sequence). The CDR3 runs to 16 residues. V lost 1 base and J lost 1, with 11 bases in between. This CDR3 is CASSLGGSGSYNEQFF. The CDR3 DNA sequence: TGTGCCAGCAGCTTAGGAGGAAGCGGTTCCTACAATGAGCAGTTCTTC.

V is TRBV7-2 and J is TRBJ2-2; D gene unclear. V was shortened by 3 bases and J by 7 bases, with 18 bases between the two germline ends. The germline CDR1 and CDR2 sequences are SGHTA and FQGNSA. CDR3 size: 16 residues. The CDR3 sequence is CASSLKSLRLGGELFF. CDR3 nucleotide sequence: TGTGCCAGCAGCTTGAAGTCCCTCAGATTGGGCGGGGAGCTGTTTTTT.

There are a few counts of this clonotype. The CDR3 sequence is CASARGWGQPQHF. In DNA, the CDR3 is TGTGCCAGCGCTCGGGGCTGGGGACAGCCCCAGCATTTT. V usage is TRBV9 and J usage is TRBJ1-5; TRBD1 is a possible D gene (5 bases). The CDR3 length is 13 residues. Germline V lookup: CDR1 SGDLS, CDR2 YYNGEE. Deletions cut 7 bases from V and 7 bases from J, with 15 bases between.

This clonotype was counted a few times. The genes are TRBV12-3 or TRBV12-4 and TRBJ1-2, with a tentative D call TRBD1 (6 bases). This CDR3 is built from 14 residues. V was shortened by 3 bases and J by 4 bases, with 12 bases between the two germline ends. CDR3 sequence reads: CASSLDSPLYGYTF. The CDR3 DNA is TGTGCCAGCAGTTTGGACAGCCCACTCTATGGCTACACCTTC.

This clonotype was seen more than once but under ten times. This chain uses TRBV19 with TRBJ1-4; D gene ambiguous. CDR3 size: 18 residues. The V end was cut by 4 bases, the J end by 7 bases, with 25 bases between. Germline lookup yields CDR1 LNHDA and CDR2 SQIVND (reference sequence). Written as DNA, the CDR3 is TGTGCCAGTAGTACCACCTCGTGGACGCGGCCCGAAGCTGAAAAACTGTTTTTT. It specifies CASSTTSWTRPEAEKLFF.

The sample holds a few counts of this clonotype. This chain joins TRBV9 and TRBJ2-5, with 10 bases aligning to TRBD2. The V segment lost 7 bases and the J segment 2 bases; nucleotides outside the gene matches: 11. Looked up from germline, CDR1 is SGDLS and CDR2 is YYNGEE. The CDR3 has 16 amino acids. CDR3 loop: CASGRGTSGDQETQYF. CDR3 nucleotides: TGTGCCAGCGGGAGGGGTACTAGCGGGGATCAAGAGACCCAGTACTTC.

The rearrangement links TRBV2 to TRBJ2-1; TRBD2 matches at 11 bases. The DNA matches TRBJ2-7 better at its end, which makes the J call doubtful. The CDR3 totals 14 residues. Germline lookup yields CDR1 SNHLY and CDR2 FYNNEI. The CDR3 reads CASSDTSGSYEQYF. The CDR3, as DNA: TGTGCCAGCAGTGATACTAGCGGGAGCTACGAGCAGTACTTC.

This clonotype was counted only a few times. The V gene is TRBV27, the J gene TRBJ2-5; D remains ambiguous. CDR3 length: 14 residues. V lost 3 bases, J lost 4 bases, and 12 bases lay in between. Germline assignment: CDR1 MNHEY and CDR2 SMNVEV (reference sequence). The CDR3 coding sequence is TGTGCCAGCAGTTTCTTTGAACACTCAGAGACCCAGTACTTC. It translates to CASSFFEHSETQYF.

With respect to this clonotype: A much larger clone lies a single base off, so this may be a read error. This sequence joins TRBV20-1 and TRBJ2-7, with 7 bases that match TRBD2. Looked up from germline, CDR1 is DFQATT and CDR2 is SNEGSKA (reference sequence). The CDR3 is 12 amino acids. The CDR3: CSARIRDYAQYF. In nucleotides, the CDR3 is TGCAGTGCTAGAATCCGGGACTACGCGCAGTACTTC.

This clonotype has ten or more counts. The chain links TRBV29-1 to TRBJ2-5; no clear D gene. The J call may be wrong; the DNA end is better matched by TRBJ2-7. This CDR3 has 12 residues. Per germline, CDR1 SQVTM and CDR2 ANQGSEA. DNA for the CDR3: TGCAGCGTTGAAGCTGGGGTCTACGAGCAGTACTTC. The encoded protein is CSVEAGVYEQYF.

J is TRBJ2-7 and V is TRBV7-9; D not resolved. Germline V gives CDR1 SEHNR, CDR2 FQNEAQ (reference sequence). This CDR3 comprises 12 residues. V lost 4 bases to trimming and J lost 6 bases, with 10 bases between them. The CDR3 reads CASSSEPLEQYF. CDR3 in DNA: TGTGCCAGCAGCTCGGAACCGCTCGAGCAGTACTTC.

DNA for the CDR3: TGTGCCAGCAGCCCCTGGGGCGGCGAGGACGAGCAGTACTTC. Encoded protein: CASSPWGGEDEQYF. This chain links TRBV7-3 with TRBJ2-7, with a tentative D call TRBD1 (5 bases). Per the germline V gene, CDR1 is SGHTA and CDR2 is FQGTGA. The CDR3 contains 14 residues. V lost 5 bases, J lost 5 bases, and 16 bases lay in between. The whole variable domain, remainder taken from reference TRBV7-3 and TRBJ2-7, is GAGVSQTPSNKVTEKGKYVELRCDPISGHTALYWYRQSLGQGPEFLIYFQGTGAADDSGLPNDRFFAVRPEGSVSTLKIQRTERGDSAVYLCASSPWGGEDEQYFGPGTRLTVT.

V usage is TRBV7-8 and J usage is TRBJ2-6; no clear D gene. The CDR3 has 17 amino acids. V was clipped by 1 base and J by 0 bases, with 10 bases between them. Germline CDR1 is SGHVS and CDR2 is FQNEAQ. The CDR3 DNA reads TGTGCCAGCAGCTTAGGCATGAAGTACTCTGGGGCCAACGTCCTGACTTTC. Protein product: CASSLGMKYSGANVLTF.

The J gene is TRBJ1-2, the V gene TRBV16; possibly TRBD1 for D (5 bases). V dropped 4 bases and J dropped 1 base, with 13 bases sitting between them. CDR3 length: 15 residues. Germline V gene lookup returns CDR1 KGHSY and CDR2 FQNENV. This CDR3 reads CASSLNAGRNYGYTF. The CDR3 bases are TGTGCCAGCAGCCTAAATGCAGGGCGTAACTATGGCTACACCTTC.

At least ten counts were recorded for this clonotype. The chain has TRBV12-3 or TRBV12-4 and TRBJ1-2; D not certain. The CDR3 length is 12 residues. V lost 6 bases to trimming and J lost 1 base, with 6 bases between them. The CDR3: CASSTVNYGYTF. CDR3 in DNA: TGTGCCAGCAGCACGGTTAACTATGGCTACACCTTC.

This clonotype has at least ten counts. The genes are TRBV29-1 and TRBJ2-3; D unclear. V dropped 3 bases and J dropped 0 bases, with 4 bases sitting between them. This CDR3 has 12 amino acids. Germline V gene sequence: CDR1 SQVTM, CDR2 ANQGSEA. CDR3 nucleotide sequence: TGCAGCGTTGAGGCGAGCACAGATACGCAGTATTTT. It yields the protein CSVEASTDTQYF.

The CDR3 here is CASTTVEGLPAEQYF. DNA for the CDR3: TGTGCCAGCACCACGGTGGAAGGCCTCCCCGCAGAGCAGTACTTC. This sequence joins TRBV2 and TRBJ2-7, with D hard to call. Trimming took off 7 bases at V and 7 bases at J, with 23 bases between the two ends. Germline CDR1 reads SNHLY; CDR2 reads FYNNEI. CDR3 length: 15 residues. The whole variable domain, filled in from reference TRBV2 and TRBJ2-7, reads EPEVTQTPSHQVTQMGQEVILRCVPISNHLYFYWYRQILGQKVEFLVSFYNNEISEKSEIFDDQFSVERPDGSNFTLKIRSTKLEDSAMYFCASTTVEGLPAEQYFGPGTRLTVT.

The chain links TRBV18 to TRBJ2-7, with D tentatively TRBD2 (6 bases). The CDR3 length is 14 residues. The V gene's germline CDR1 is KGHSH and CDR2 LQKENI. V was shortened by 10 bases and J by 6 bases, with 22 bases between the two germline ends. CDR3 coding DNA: TGTGCCACGCACCGGGACTTAGCCCCCGGCGAGCAGTACTTC. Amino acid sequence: CATHRDLAPGEQYF.

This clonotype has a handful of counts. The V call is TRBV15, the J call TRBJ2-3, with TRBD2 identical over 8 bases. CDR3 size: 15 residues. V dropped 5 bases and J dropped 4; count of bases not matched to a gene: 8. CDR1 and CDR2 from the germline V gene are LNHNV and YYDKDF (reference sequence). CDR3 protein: CATSDLSGGADTQYF. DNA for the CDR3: TGTGCCACCAGCGACCTAAGCGGGGGCGCAGATACGCAGTATTTT. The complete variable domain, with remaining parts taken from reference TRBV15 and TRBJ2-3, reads DAMVIQNPRYQVTQFGKPVTLSCSQTLNHNVMYWYQQKSSQAPKLLFHYYDKDFNNEADTPDNFQSRRPNTSFCFLDIRSPGLGDTAMYLCATSDLSGGADTQYFGPGTRLTVL.